Listed here are 26 T cell receptor beta chains from one sample, sequenced in a study of CD8 T cells in Susac syndrome. The RNA input was roughly 0.45 to 1 ug, and it was reverse transcribed with random hexamers. TCRdb called the immunoSEQ multiplex PCR reads again in MiXCR, with one record for every CDR3 protein. Found here are about 85,000 distinct CDR3 sequences, 85% to 95% of them singletons; the top ten hold 0.46%. Input material: CD8+ T cells from PBMCs. The origin of the receptors is a human donor with Susac syndrome.

The J gene is TRBJ2-5, the V gene TRBV4-2; a possible D gene is TRBD1 (6 bases). Germline lookup yields CDR1 LGHNA and CDR2 YNFKEQ. The CDR3 runs to 15 residues. V gave up 3 bases and J gave up 2 bases, with 13 bases separating them. CDR3 bases: TGTGCCAGCAGCCAGAGACTGGACAGTCAAGAGACCCAGTACTTC. Translating it yields CASSQRLDSQETQYF.

This rearrangement joins TRBV7-9 to TRBJ2-7, with 8 nucleotides matching TRBD1. Germline V lookup: CDR1 SEHNR, CDR2 FQNEAQ (reference sequence). The CDR3 is 14 residues long. V dropped 5 bases and J dropped 4; count of bases not matched to a gene: 7. The CDR3 coding sequence is TGTGCCAGCAGCCGCCCTGACAGGGGATACGAGCAGTACTTC. Encoded protein: CASSRPDRGYEQYF.

A single count supports this clonotype. The chain employs TRBV20-1 and TRBJ2-2, with 7 bases aligning to TRBD2. The germline V gene encodes CDR1 DFQATT and CDR2 SNEGSKA (reference sequence). CDR3 length: 16 amino acids. Trimming cost V 1 base and J 0 bases; bases outside gene matches: 5. CDR3 in amino acids: CSARAASGSNTGELFF. CDR3 sequence (DNA): TGCAGTGCTAGAGCGGCTAGCGGCTCGAACACCGGGGAGCTGTTTTTT.

The chain carries TRBV28 and TRBJ2-3; TRBD1 might be the D (6 bases). The length of the CDR3 is 16 residues. Trimming stripped 4 bases from V and 0 bases from J, with 14 bases between. The germline V gene has CDR1 MDHEN and CDR2 SYDVKM. CDR3: CASSSLGQPSTDTQYF. The CDR3 DNA is TGTGCCAGCAGTTCATTGGGACAACCCAGCACAGATACGCAGTATTTT.

The chain recombines TRBV7-9 with TRBJ2-4; D perhaps matches TRBD1 (5 bases). Germline-derived CDR1 and CDR2 are SEHNR and FQNEAQ (reference sequence). Between the trimmed V and J ends, which lost 6 bases and 0 bases, there was a span of 18 bases. The CDR3 loop spans 17 amino acids. The CDR3 region is CASRPTVGHTAKNIQYF. For the CDR3, the DNA is TGTGCCAGCAGGCCGACGGTTGGACATACAGCCAAAAACATTCAGTACTTC. Filled out from reference TRBV7-9 and TRBJ2-4, the complete variable domain reads DTGVSQNPRHKITKRGQNVTFRCDPISEHNRLYWYRQTLGQGPEFLTYFQNEAQLEKSRLLSDRFSAERPKGSFSTLEIQRTEQGDSAMYLCASRPTVGHTAKNIQYFGAGTRLSVL.

V usage is TRBV5-4 and J usage is TRBJ2-2, with a weak D call TRBD1 (5 bases). Looked up from germline, CDR1 is SGHNT and CDR2 is YYREEE (reference sequence). V was pared by 0 bases and J by 7 bases, with 16 bases between. The CDR3 has 16 residues. CDR3: CASSLADRTRGGELFF. CDR3 coding DNA: TGTGCCAGCAGCTTGGCCGACAGAACACGCGGCGGGGAGCTGTTTTTT. Variable domain in full (rest from reference TRBV5-4 and TRBJ2-2): ETGVTQSPTHLIKTRGQQVTLRCSSQSGHNTVSWYQQALGQGPQFIFQYYREEENGRGNFPPRFSGLQFPNYSSELNVNALELDDSALYLCASSLADRTRGGELFFGEGSRLTVL.

V usage is TRBV20-1 and J usage is TRBJ2-7; TRBD2 matches 9 bases. Germline V gene data show CDR1 as DFQATT and CDR2 as SNEGSKA (reference sequence). The CDR3 extends over 16 amino acids. J lost 6 bases, V lost 3 bases, and 15 bases had no gene match. The CDR3 DNA reads as TGCAGTGCTAGGATCCGAACTTTAGCGGGAGCTATCGAGCAGTACTTC. It translates to CSARIRTLAGAIEQYF.

This sequence joins TRBV27 and TRBJ1-2; TRBD1 matches 9 bases. The CDR3 sequence is 15 residues long. The V and J ends lost 2 bases and 8 bases, in that order; junction bases with no gene match: 9. From germline, CDR1 is MNHEY and CDR2 SMNVEV (reference sequence). The CDR3, as DNA: TGTGCCAGCAGTTTAATGGGACAGGGAGCGTGGGGCTACACCTTC. This translates into CASSLMGQGAWGYTF.

The rearrangement uses TRBV27 and TRBJ1-5; 7 bases agree with TRBD1. Germline V gene data show CDR1 as MNHEY and CDR2 as SMNVEV (reference sequence). Trimming took 2 bases from V and 4 from J; bases not matched to a gene: 2. The CDR3 spans 14 residues. The CDR3 protein is CASSLMTGNQPQHF. CDR3 DNA sequence: TGTGCCAGCAGTTTAATGACAGGGAATCAGCCCCAGCATTTT.

The chain couples TRBV5-1 to TRBJ1-1, with D uncertain. Deletions cut 1 base from V and 6 bases from J, with 16 bases between. The CDR3 covers 15 residues. Germline values: CDR1 SGHRS, CDR2 YFSETQ. CDR3 residues: CASSLSANQVPEAFF. As DNA, the CDR3 is TGCGCCAGCAGCTTGTCCGCTAATCAGGTTCCTGAAGCTTTCTTT.

This clonotype was observed a single time. The rearrangement links TRBV9 to TRBJ2-7; D gene ambiguous. V lost 0 bases and J lost 0, with 10 bases in between. This CDR3 comprises 15 residues. Germline V lookup: CDR1 SGDLS, CDR2 YYNGEE. CDR3 sequence (DNA): TGTGCCAGCAGCGTAGGGGCTGCTCTCTCCTACGAGCAGTACTTC. As protein: CASSVGAALSYEQYF. Filled out from reference TRBV9 and TRBJ2-7, the complete variable domain reads DSGVTQTPKHLITATGQRVTLRCSPRSGDLSVYWYQQSLDQGLQFLIQYYNGEERAKGNILERFSAQQFPDLHSELNLSSLELGDSALYFCASSVGAALSYEQYFGPGTRLTVT.

The V and J genes are TRBV18 and TRBJ1-2; 7 positions agree with TRBD1. CDR3 length: 16 amino acids. Trimming took 3 bases from V and 5 from J; bases not matched to a gene: 12. CDR1 is KGHSH, CDR2 LQKENI, per germline. This CDR3 is CASSPTAGGEGYGYTF. DNA of the CDR3: TGTGCCAGCTCACCGACAGCAGGGGGAGAAGGATATGGCTACACCTTC.

The rearrangement joins TRBV7-6 to TRBJ2-1; 8 nucleotides match TRBD2. The V gene's germline CDR1 is SGHVS and CDR2 FNYEAQ. The CDR3 has 17 amino acids. V gave up 4 bases and J gave up 0 bases; unmatched junction bases: 8. CDR3 amino acids: CASSSSGGTSSYNEQFF. CDR3 coding DNA: TGTGCCAGCAGCTCCAGCGGGGGAACCAGCTCCTACAATGAGCAGTTCTTC.

This rearrangement joins TRBV29-1 to TRBJ1-1, with D hard to call. Germline V CDR1 and CDR2: SQVTM, ANQGSEA. The CDR3 length is 11 residues. The V gene lost 0 bases and the J gene lost 7 bases, with 6 bases spanning the gap. The CDR3 loop is CSVEEWREAFF. The CDR3 DNA reads as TGCAGCGTTGAAGAGTGGCGTGAAGCTTTCTTT.

The chain has TRBV9 and TRBJ2-6; 7 nucleotides align to TRBD1. V dropped 0 bases and J dropped 0; count of bases not matched to a gene: 9. The germline V gene encodes CDR1 SGDLS and CDR2 YYNGEE. The CDR3 runs to 19 residues. This chain's CDR3 is CASSVDGTAALSGANVLTF. The CDR3 DNA is TGTGCCAGCAGCGTAGATGGGACAGCGGCCCTCTCTGGGGCCAACGTCCTGACTTTC.

The chain has TRBV11-2 and TRBJ2-1, with D unclear. This CDR3 region has 17 residues. Trimming took 0 bases from V and 4 from J, leaving 16 bases between them. Germline V gene data show CDR1 as SGHAT and CDR2 as FQNNGV. For the CDR3, the DNA is TGTGCCAGCAGCTTAGATCGATACGACATACCATACAATGAGCAGTTCTTC. It specifies CASSLDRYDIPYNEQFF. Based on the CDR3 plus reference TRBV11-2 and TRBJ2-1, the full variable domain is EAGVAQSPRYKIIEKRQSVAFWCNPISGHATLYWYQQILGQGPKLLIQFQNNGVVDDSQLPKDRFSAERLKGVDSTLKIQPAKLEDSAVYLCASSLDRYDIPYNEQFFGPGTRLTVL.

The rearrangement links TRBV5-1 to TRBJ1-1, with 9 bases lining up with TRBD1. The CDR3 runs 11 residues. Germline V gives CDR1 SGHRS, CDR2 YFSETQ. The V and J ends lost 8 bases and 8 bases, in that order; junction bases with no gene match: 4. The CDR3 is CASWTGDEAFF. The CDR3 region has the DNA TGCGCCAGTTGGACAGGGGACGAAGCTTTCTTT. The whole variable domain, remainder taken from reference TRBV5-1 and TRBJ1-1, is KAGVTQTPRYLIKTRGQQVTLSCSPISGHRSVSWYQQTPGQGLQFLFEYFSETQRNKGNFPGRFSGRQFSNSRSEMNVSTLELGDSALYLCASWTGDEAFFGQGTRLTVV.

This clonotype has just one count. This rearrangement joins TRBV27 to TRBJ2-7; 12 bases line up with TRBD2. Germline V gene lookup returns CDR1 MNHEY and CDR2 SMNVEV (reference sequence). This CDR3 has 15 residues. V dropped 6 bases and J dropped 2; count of bases not matched to a gene: 5. The CDR3 reads CASRPLAGGPYEQYF. CDR3 coding DNA: TGTGCCAGCAGGCCCCTAGCGGGAGGGCCCTACGAGCAGTACTTC.

The rearrangement links TRBV13 to TRBJ2-1, with D possibly called TRBD1 or TRBD2 (5 bases each). Germline CDR1 is PRHDT and CDR2 is FYEKMQ (reference sequence). This CDR3 spans 14 amino acids. The V and J ends lost 2 bases and 7 bases respectively, with 12 bases between them. This chain's CDR3 is CASSLPEEGNEQFF. The CDR3 bases are TGTGCCAGCAGCTTACCCGAAGAGGGGAATGAGCAGTTCTTC.

The rearrangement joins TRBV12-3 or TRBV12-4 to TRBJ1-2; the D is unclear. V lost 8 bases, J lost 10 bases, and 17 bases lay in between. The CDR3 sequence is 12 residues long. CDR3 sequence reads: CASSPGMVVYTF. The CDR3 DNA is TGTGCCAGCTCTCCCGGGATGGTAGTCTACACCTTC.

The chain uses TRBV30 and TRBJ2-1; D is unclear. Per the germline V gene, CDR1 is GTSNPN and CDR2 is SVGIG (reference sequence). The CDR3 loop spans 14 amino acids. Trimming cost V 0 bases and J 4 bases, with 10 bases left between them. The CDR3 sequence: CAWSVRADYNEQFF. CDR3 coding DNA: TGTGCCTGGAGTGTACGAGCCGATTACAATGAGCAGTTCTTC.

The CDR3 reads CATSRKNLQETQYF. The CDR3 nucleotides are TGTGCCACCAGTCGTAAGAATCTTCAAGAGACCCAGTACTTC. The chain joins TRBV15 to TRBJ2-5; D is unclear. The CDR3 consists of 14 residues. Per germline, CDR1 LNHNV and CDR2 YYDKDF (reference sequence). Trimming took 6 bases from V and 2 from J, leaving 13 bases between them.

This chain links TRBV18 with TRBJ1-5, with TRBD1 matching over 9 bases. V gave up 3 bases and J gave up 7 bases; unmatched junction bases: 10. This CDR3 region has 16 residues. Germline CDR1 KGHSH, CDR2 LQKENI. Here the CDR3 reads CASSPSRDRAEQPQHF. Written as DNA, the CDR3 is TGTGCCAGCTCACCCTCCAGGGACAGGGCGGAGCAGCCCCAGCATTTT.

The chain links TRBV29-1 to TRBJ2-7; D call uncertain. The CDR3 runs 12 residues. Trimming took 4 bases from V and 2 from J, leaving 9 bases between them. CDR1 and CDR2 from the germline V gene are SQVTM and ANQGSEA. CDR3: CSVGGRPYEQYF. In DNA, the CDR3 is TGCAGCGTTGGTGGCAGGCCCTACGAGCAGTACTTC.

This chain connects TRBV9 to TRBJ2-7; D not certain. The CDR3 loop spans 14 amino acids. The germline CDR1 and CDR2 sequences are SGDLS and YYNGEE. Trimming stripped 0 bases from V and 0 bases from J, with 7 bases between. The CDR3 reads CASSVDQSSYEQYF. The CDR3 DNA sequence: TGTGCCAGCAGCGTAGACCAGTCCTCCTACGAGCAGTACTTC.

The chain joins TRBV20-1 to TRBJ1-3; D is perhaps TRBD1 (5 bases). Germline assignment: CDR1 DFQATT and CDR2 SNEGSKA (reference sequence). This CDR3 is 13 amino acids long. The V end lost 1 base, the J end lost 4 bases, and 8 bases lay between the germline ends. CDR3: CSARVAGGNTIYF. The CDR3, as DNA: TGCAGTGCTAGAGTGGCAGGGGGAAACACCATATATTTT.